This T cell receptor beta chain stems from a study of blood T cell repertoires in COVID-19. As for the study in general: Collection of acute and convalescent COVID-19 samples took place in the United States, Italy and Spain. Sources were T cells, B-cell-depleted T cells, or PBMCs; the material itself was cDNA or gDNA.

This CDR3 has 16 residues. Germline V gene sequence: CDR1 SNHLY, CDR2 FYNNEI. With 6 bases removed from V and 6 bases from J, the gap between germline ends came to 23 bases. Per the original methods: Researchers report that nucleated cell counts were estimated from reference gene primer amplification. Some clones are missing from TCRdb's copy, which holds only in-frame ones; the method was immunoSEQ multiplex PCR. The V and J calls and the clone size are those of that table, but D and trimming were determined from the DNA. The sample lists roughly 440,000 clones, roughly 88% occurring once. A Seattle source enrolled patients during active infection and followed them longitudinally.

V and J are TRBV2 and TRBJ1-2, with TRBD1 as a possible D gene (6 bases). Sequenced: peripheral blood. The receptor's source is a woman between 45 and 65 years old with COVID-19, enrolled during active disease. CDR3 sequence (DNA): TGTGCCAGCAGCCGAGAGACAGGTTTCCTCGGGCATGGCTACACCTTC. As protein: CASSRETGFLGHGYTF.